This T cell receptor (beta chain) stems from a study of T cell changes during pregnancy in multiple sclerosis. TCRdb's table, derived via immunoSEQ multiplex PCR, lists solely in-frame clones and lacks some. This table holds 90,000 to 100,000 clones, 85% to 95% found once. This CDR3 contains 12 residues. The germline CDR1 and CDR2 sequences are MRHNA and SNTAGT. V lost 4 bases, J lost 9 bases, and 3 bases stayed unmatched. The receptor was isolated from a female donor with multiple sclerosis, enrolled in a pregnancy study. Material: peripheral blood, obtained in the first trimester of pregnancy. V usage is TRBV6-4 and J usage is TRBJ2-1, with TRBD2 matching 7 bases. This CDR3 is CASSVPGGEQFF. In DNA, the CDR3 is TGTGCCAGCAGTGTACCGGGGGGTGAGCAGTTCTTC.